These 14 T cell receptor beta chains were all obtained from the same sample, sequenced in a study of CD8 T cells in ankylosing spondylitis. No antigen is known for these receptors. Study-level points and caveats: Eight highly homologous variants formed a TCR beta motif that appeared characteristic of ankylosing spondylitis blood.

TCRdb redid the calling of the 5' RACE reads with MiXCR, one entry per CDR3 protein. This sample carries 330,000 or so distinct CDR3 sequences, roughly 8% of them seen once, and the ten largest clones take about 14%. The sample was blood, either unsorted or a sorted T cell fraction (not recorded which). The receptors originated from a male donor with ankylosing spondylitis.

This clonotype has more than one count but fewer than ten. The chain employs TRBV11-2 and TRBJ2-1, with a possible D match to TRBD2 (6 bases). Looked up from germline, CDR1 is SGHAT and CDR2 is FQNNGV. The CDR3 spans 19 residues. V lost 1 base to trimming and J lost 0 bases, with 19 bases between them. CDR3 protein: CASSLVASVFLISYNEQFF. For the CDR3, the DNA is TGTGCCAGCAGCTTAGTGGCTAGCGTATTCCTTATCTCCTACAATGAGCAGTTCTTC.

This clonotype was recorded many times. J is TRBJ2-7 and V is TRBV7-2; 12 bases line up with TRBD2. The length of the CDR3 is 16 residues. The trim removed 4 bases at V and 0 bases at J, leaving 4 bases unmatched. Per the germline V gene, CDR1 is SGHTA and CDR2 is FQGNSA. The CDR3 sequence: CASSSGLAGTSYEQYF. The CDR3 bases are TGTGCCAGCAGCTCCGGACTAGCGGGGACCTCCTACGAGCAGTACTTC.

This clonotype occurred a few times. This chain connects TRBV5-1 to TRBJ2-5; no clear D gene. Germline assignment: CDR1 SGHRS and CDR2 YFSETQ. V shed 5 bases and J shed 5 bases, with 19 bases lying between them. The CDR3 covers 15 residues. CDR3 DNA sequence: TGCGCCAGCAGGTGGCTGACGGCAACCACGGAGACCCAGTACTTC. It yields the protein CASRWLTATTETQYF.

The chain combines TRBV5-6 with TRBJ1-6, with D unresolved. The CDR3 totals 16 residues. Trimming pared 4 bases from V and 10 bases from J, leaving 21 bases between. Germline loops: CDR1 SGHDT, CDR2 YYEEEE. CDR3 bases: TGTGCCAGCAGCCCCGGGGTCCACCCGTGGGGATCACCCCTCCACTTT. This codes for CASSPGVHPWGSPLHF. Drawing the rest from reference TRBV5-6 and TRBJ1-6, the complete variable domain is DAGVTQSPTHLIKTRGQQVTLRCSPKSGHDTVSWYQQALGQGPQFIFQYYEEEERQRGNFPDRFSGHQFPNYSSELNVNALLLGDSALYLCASSPGVHPWGSPLHFGNGTRLTVT.

This clonotype came up a few times. This chain links TRBV10-2 with TRBJ1-5; D is undetermined. CDR1 and CDR2 from the germline V gene are WSHSY and SAAADI. V lost 6 bases and J lost 7, with 16 bases in between. The CDR3 consists of 14 residues. The CDR3 sequence is CASSPSMYAQPQHF. As DNA, the CDR3 is TGCGCCAGCAGCCCCTCGATGTATGCACAGCCCCAGCATTTT.

This clonotype was counted between two and nine times. The chain recombines TRBV4-3 with TRBJ2-5; D may match TRBD1 or TRBD2 (5 bases each). Trimming left V 4 bases short and J 5 bases short, with 17 bases between. CDR3 size: 15 residues. Germline CDR1 is LGHNA and CDR2 is YSLEER. The CDR3 DNA reads TGCGCCAGCAGCCTAAACATAGGGGAGTCGGAGACCCAGTACTTC. It specifies CASSLNIGESETQYF.

The gene calls are TRBV5-1 and TRBJ2-1; 8 bases are a match to TRBD2. V shed 0 bases and J 5 bases; nucleotides not matched to a gene: 7. The CDR3 sequence is 16 residues long. CDR1 is SGHRS, CDR2 YFSETQ, per germline. CDR3 bases: TGCGCCAGCAGCTTGGTTGGCGGGAGGCTCAACAATGAGCAGTTCTTC. This codes for CASSLVGGRLNNEQFF.

This clonotype has just one count. This clone may be a read error of a much larger clone one base away. The chain employs TRBV5-1 and TRBJ2-2; unclear D gene. V lost 0 bases, J lost 1 base, and 10 bases lay in between. Germline CDR1 is SGHRS and CDR2 is YFSETQ. The CDR3 has 16 amino acids. The CDR3 DNA is TGCGCCAGCAGCTTGGAGTTCCGGATGAACACCGGGGAGCTGTTTTTT. The encoded protein is CASSLEFRMNTGELFF. Variable domain in full (rest from reference TRBV5-1 and TRBJ2-2): KAGVTQTPRYLIKTRGQQVTLSCSPISGHRSVSWYQQTPGQGLQFLFEYFSETQRNKGNFPGRFSGRQFSNSRSEMNVSTLELGDSALYLCASSLEFRMNTGELFFGEGSRLTVL.

The chain is built from TRBV3-1 and TRBJ1-2, with D possibly matching TRBD1 (5 bases). This CDR3 has 14 residues. The germline V and J ends were trimmed by 7 bases and 2 bases, with 14 bases remaining between them. Per germline, CDR1 LGHDT and CDR2 YNNKEL (reference sequence). CDR3 loop: CASTLSGGNYGYTF. The CDR3 nucleotides are TGTGCCAGCACCCTGTCGGGGGGGAACTATGGCTACACCTTC.

In its sample, this clonotype was seen a few times. J is TRBJ2-2 and V is TRBV10-3; D possibly matches TRBD1 or TRBD2 (5 bases each). The ends were cut back, 2 bases at V and 3 bases at J, with 13 bases in the middle. Germline CDR1 ENHRY, CDR2 SYGVKD. The CDR3 consists of 16 residues. The DNA of the CDR3 is TGTGCCATCAGTGAGGGGGCGGGCGCAGACACCGGGGAGCTGTTTTTT. Translated, it gives CAISEGAGADTGELFF.

This clonotype turned up a few times. V usage is TRBV7-9 and J usage is TRBJ2-2, with unresolved D. Germline loops: CDR1 SEHNR, CDR2 FQNEAQ (reference sequence). V was clipped by 1 base and J by 6 bases, with 12 bases between them. This CDR3 has 15 amino acids. The CDR3 is CASSLVQQMPGELFF. The DNA of the CDR3 is TGTGCCAGCAGCTTAGTACAGCAAATGCCCGGGGAGCTGTTTTTT.

V and J are TRBV10-3 and TRBJ2-5; 11 nucleotides align to TRBD2. CDR1 and CDR2 from the germline V gene are ENHRY and SYGVKD. The CDR3 length is 15 residues. The J segment lost 5 bases and the V segment lost 6 bases, leaving 8 bases of the junction unmatched. The CDR3 coding sequence is TGTGCCATCAGCCAACTAGCGGGAGTTGGGGAGACCCAGTACTTC. This translates into CAISQLAGVGETQYF.

As DNA, the CDR3 is TGTGCCAGCTCGGACAGGGGATATGGCTACACCTTC. The encoded protein is CASSDRGYGYTF. This chain uses TRBV18 with TRBJ1-2; 9 positions agree with TRBD1. This CDR3 spans 12 amino acids. CDR1 is KGHSH and CDR2 is LQKENI in the germline V gene. Unmatched junction bases numbered 1, after V lost 6 bases and J lost 5 bases.

This clonotype was recorded at least ten times. The DNA of the CDR3 is TGCGCCAGCAGCCTTAGCGGGAGAGACCGGGAGACCCAGTACTTC. Its translation: CASSLSGRDRETQYF. This rearrangement joins TRBV5-1 to TRBJ2-5; 9 bases are a match to TRBD2. Germline trimming cut 4 bases from V and 5 bases from J; bases unmatched to any gene: 9. CDR3 size: 15 residues. Germline-derived CDR1 and CDR2 are SGHRS and YFSETQ.